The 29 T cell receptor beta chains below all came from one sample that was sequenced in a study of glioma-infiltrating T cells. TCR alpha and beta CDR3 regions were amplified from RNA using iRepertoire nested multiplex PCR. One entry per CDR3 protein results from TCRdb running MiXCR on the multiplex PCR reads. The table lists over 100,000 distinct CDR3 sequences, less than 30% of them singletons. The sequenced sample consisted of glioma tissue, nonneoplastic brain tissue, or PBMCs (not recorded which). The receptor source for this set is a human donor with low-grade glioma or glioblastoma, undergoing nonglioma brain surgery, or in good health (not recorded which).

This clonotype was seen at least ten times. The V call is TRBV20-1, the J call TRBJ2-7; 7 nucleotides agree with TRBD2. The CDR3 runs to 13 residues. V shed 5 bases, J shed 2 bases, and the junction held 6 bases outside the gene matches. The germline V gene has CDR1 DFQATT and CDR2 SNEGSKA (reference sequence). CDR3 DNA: TGCAGTGCTCAGCGGGGTAGACCCTACGAGCAGTACTTC. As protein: CSAQRGRPYEQYF.

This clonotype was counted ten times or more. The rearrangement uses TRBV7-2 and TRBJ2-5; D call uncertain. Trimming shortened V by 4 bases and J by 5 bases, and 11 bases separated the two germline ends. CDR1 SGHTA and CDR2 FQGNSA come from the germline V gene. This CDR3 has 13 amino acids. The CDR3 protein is CASSSRRRETQYF. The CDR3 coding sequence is TGTGCCAGCAGCTCGAGGAGACGCGAGACCCAGTACTTC.

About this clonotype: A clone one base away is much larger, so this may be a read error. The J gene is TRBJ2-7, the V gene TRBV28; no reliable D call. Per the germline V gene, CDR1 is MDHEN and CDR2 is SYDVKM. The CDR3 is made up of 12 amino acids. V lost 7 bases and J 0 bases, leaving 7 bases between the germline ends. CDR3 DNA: TGTGCCAGCATGGACCCCTCCTACGAGCAGTACTTC. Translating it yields CASMDPSYEQYF.

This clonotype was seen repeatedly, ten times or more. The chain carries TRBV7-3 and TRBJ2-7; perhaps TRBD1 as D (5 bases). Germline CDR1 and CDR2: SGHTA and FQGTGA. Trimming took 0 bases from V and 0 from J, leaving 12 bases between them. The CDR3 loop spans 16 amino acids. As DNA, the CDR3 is TGTGCCAGCAGCTTAACAGGGCAGGGAAGCTCCTACGAGCAGTACTTC. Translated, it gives CASSLTGQGSSYEQYF.

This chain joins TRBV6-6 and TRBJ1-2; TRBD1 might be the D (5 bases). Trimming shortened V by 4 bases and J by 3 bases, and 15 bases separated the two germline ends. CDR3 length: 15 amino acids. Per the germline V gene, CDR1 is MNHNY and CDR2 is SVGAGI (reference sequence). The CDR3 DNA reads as TGTGCCAGCAGTTCGGGGCAGAAAGGGTACTATGGCTACACCTTC. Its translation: CASSSGQKGYYGYTF.

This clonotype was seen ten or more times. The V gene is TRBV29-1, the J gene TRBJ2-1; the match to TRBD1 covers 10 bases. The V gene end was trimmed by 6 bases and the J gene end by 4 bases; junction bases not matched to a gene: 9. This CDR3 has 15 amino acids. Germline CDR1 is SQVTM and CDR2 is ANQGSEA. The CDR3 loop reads CSVFSGTGAYNEQFF. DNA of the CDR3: TGCAGCGTCTTTTCCGGGACAGGGGCTTACAATGAGCAGTTCTTC.

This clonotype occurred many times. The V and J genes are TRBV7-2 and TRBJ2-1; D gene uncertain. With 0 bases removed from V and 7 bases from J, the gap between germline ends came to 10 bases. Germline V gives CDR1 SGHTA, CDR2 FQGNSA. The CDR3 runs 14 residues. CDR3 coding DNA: TGTGCCAGCAGCTTAGCGGGCCCGAGGAATGAGCAGTTCTTC. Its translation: CASSLAGPRNEQFF. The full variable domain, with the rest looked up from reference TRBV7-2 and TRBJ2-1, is GAGVSQSPSNKVTEKGKDVELRCDPISGHTALYWYRQSLGQGLEFLIYFQGNSAPDKSGLPSDRFSAERTGGSVSTLTIQRTQQEDSAVYLCASSLAGPRNEQFFGPGTRLTVL.

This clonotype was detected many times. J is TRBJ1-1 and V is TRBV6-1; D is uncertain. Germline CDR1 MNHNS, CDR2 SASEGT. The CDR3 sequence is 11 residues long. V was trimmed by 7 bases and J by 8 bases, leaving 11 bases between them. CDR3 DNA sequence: TGTGCCAGCACTAAGCCAGAGGAAGCTTTCTTT. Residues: CASTKPEEAFF.

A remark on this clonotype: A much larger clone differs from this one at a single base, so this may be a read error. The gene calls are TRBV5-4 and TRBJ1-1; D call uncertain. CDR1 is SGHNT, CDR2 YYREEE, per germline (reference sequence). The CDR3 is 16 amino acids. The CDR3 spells CARSSSRLALGAEAFF. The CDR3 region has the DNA TGTGCCCGCAGCTCATCACGTCTTGCCTTAGGTGCTGAAGCTTTCTTT.

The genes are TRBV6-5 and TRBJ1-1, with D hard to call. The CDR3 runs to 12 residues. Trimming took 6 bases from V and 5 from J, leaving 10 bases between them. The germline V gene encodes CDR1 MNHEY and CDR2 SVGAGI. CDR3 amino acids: CASRLVWTEAFF. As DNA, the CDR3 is TGTGCCAGCAGATTAGTATGGACTGAAGCTTTCTTT.

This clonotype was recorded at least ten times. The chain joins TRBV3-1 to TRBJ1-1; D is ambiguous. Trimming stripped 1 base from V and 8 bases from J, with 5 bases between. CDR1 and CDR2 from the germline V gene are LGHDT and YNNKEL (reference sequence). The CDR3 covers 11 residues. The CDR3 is CASSQGWEAFF. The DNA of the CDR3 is TGTGCCAGCAGCCAAGGCTGGGAAGCTTTCTTT.

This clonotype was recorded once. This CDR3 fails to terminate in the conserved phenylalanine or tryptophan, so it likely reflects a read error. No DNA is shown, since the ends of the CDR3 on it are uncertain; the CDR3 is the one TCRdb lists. The CDR3 loop reads CASSQRTSGTYNEQFY. The V gene is TRBV18, the J gene TRBJ2-3; the table's D call, TRBD2, was not checked against the DNA. Germline assignment: CDR1 KGHSH and CDR2 LQKENI. The CDR3 numbers 16 amino acids, ends counted.

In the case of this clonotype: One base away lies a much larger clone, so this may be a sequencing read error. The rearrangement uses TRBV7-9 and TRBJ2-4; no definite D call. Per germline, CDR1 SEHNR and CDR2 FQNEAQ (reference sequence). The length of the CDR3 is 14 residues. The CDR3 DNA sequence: TGTGCCAGCAGCTATGATAAAAGCAAAAACATTAAGTACTTC. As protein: CASSYDKSKNIKYF.

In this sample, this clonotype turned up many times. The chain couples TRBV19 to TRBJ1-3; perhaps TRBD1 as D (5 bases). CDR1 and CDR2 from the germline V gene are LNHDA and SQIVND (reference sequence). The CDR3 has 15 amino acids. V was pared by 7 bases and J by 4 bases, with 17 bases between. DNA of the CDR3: TGTGCCAGTACCCTCGGAACAGGTAGCGGAAACACCATATATTTT. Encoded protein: CASTLGTGSGNTIYF.

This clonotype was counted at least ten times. DNA for the CDR3: TGCGCCAGCAGTGAAAGGCTGGGACTAGCGGGAGAGAGGGATACGCAGTATTTT. It encodes CASSERLGLAGERDTQYF. The chain carries TRBV10-2 and TRBJ2-3; TRBD2 agrees at 14 bases. CDR1 is WSHSY and CDR2 is SAAADI in the germline V gene. This CDR3 has 18 amino acids. V shed 3 bases, J shed 6 bases, and the junction held 11 bases outside the gene matches.

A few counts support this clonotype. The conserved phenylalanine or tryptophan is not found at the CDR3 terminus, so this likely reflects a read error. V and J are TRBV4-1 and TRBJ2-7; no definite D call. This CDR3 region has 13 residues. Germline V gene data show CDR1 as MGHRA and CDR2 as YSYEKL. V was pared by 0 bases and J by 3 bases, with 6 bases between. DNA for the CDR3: TGCGCCAGCAGCCAAGATCGGAGCTACGAGCAGTACCTC. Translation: CASSQDRSYEQYL.

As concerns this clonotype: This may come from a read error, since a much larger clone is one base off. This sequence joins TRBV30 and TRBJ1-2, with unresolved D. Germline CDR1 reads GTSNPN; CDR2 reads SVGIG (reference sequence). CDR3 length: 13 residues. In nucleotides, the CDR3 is TGTGCCTGGAGTGTTAGACGAATTGAGGGCTGCACCTTC. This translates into CAWSVRRIEGCTF. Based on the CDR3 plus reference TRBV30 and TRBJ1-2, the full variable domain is SQTIHQWPATLVQPVGSPLSLECTVEGTSNPNLYWYRQAAGRGLQLLFYSVGIGQISSEVPQNLSASRPQDRQFILSSKKLLLSDSGFYLCAWSVRRIEGCTFGSGTRLTVV.

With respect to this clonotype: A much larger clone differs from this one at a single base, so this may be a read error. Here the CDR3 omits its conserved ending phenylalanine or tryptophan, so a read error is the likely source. This chain's CDR3 is CASSRMTGGTYEQYL. CDR3 DNA: TGCGCCAGCAGCCGCATGACAGGGGGCACCTACGAGCAGTACCTC. The rearrangement uses TRBV4-1 and TRBJ2-7, with 10 bases fitting TRBD1. V trimming: 4 bases; J trimming: 2 bases; junction bases outside the gene matches: 5. This CDR3 is built from 15 residues. Germline CDR1 MGHRA, CDR2 YSYEKL.

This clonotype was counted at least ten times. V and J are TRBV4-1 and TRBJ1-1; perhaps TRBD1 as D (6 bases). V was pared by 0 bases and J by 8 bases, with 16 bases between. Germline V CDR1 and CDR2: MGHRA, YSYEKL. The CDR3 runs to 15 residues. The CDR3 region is CASSQEQGYRGEAFF. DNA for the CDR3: TGCGCCAGCAGCCAAGAACAGGGATATCGAGGAGAAGCTTTCTTT.

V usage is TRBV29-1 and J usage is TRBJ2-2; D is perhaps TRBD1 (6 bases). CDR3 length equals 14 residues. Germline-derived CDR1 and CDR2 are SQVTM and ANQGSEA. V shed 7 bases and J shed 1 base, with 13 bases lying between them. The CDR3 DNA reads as TGCAGCGCTACGGACAGTCTGAACACCGGGGAGCTGTTTTTT. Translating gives CSATDSLNTGELFF.

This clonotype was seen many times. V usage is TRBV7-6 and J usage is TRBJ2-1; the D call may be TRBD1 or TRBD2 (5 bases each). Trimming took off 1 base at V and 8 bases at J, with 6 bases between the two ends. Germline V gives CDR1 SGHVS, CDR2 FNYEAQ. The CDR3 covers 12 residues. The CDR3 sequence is CASSLVGDEQFF. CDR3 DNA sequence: TGTGCCAGCAGCTTAGTGGGGGATGAGCAGTTCTTC.

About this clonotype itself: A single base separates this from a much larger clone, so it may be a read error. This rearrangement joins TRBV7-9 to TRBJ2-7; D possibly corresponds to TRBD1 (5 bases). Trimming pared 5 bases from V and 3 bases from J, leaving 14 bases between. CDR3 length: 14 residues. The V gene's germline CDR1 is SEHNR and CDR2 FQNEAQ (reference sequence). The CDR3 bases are TGTGCCAGCAGCGTCTTGACAGTACTCTACGAGCAGTACTTC. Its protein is CASSVLTVLYEQYF.

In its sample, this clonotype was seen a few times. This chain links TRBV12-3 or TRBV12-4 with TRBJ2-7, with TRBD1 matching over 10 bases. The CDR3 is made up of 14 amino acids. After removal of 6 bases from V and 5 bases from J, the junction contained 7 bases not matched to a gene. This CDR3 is CASSRTGGRDEQYF. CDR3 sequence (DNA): TGTGCCAGCAGCAGGACAGGGGGTAGGGACGAGCAGTACTTC.

The CDR3 coding sequence is TGTGCCAGCAGCCGCAGGGTACACGACACTGAAGCTTTCTTT. It yields the protein CASSRRVHDTEAFF. V and J are TRBV5-6 and TRBJ1-1; the D gene is possibly TRBD1 (5 bases). Germline values: CDR1 SGHDT, CDR2 YYEEEE. This CDR3 region has 14 residues. V lost 4 bases to trimming and J lost 3 bases, with 13 bases between them.

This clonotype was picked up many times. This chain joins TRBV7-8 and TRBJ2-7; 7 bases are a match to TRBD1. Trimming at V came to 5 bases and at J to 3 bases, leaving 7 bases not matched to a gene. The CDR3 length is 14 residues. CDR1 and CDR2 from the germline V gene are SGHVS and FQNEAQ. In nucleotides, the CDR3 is TGTGCCAGCAGCAAGACCGGGACAGTCTACGAGCAGTACTTC. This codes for CASSKTGTVYEQYF.

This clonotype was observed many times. CDR3 in DNA: TGCAGTGCTAGCCGGACAGGGAACACTGAAGCTTTCTTT. Amino acids: CSASRTGNTEAFF. The chain is built from TRBV20-1 and TRBJ1-1; 7 bases fit TRBD1. The CDR3 totals 13 residues. CDR1 and CDR2 (germline): DFQATT, SNEGSKA (reference sequence). V lost 3 bases and J lost 1; bases outside the gene matches: 2.

The CDR3 nucleotides are TGTGCCACCAGGGCATCGGGGCAATGGAATCAGCCCCAGCATTTT. Its translation is CATRASGQWNQPQHF. V gene TRBV24-1 combines with J gene TRBJ1-5, with D possibly TRBD1 on 5 matching bases. Germline CDR1 reads KGHDR; CDR2 reads SFDVKD. The CDR3 is made up of 15 amino acids. Trimming left V 7 bases short and J 4 bases short, with 16 bases between.

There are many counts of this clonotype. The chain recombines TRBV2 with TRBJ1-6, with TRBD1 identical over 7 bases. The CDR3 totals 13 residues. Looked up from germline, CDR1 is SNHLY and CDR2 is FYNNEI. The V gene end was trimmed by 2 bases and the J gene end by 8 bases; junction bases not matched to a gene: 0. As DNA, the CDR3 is TGTGCCAGCAGTGAACAGGGGGATTCACCCCTCCACTTT. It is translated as CASSEQGDSPLHF.

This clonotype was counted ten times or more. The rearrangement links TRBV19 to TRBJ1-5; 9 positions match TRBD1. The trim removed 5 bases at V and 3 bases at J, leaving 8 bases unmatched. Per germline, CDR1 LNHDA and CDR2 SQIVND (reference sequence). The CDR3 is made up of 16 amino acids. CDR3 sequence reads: CASSGGGDRANQPQHF. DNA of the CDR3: TGTGCCAGTAGTGGGGGGGGGGACAGGGCCAATCAGCCCCAGCATTTT.